Described below is a single T cell receptor beta chain sequence and its context. Its antigen remains unknown. Only in-frame clones appear in the TCRdb table, and some are missing; sequencing was by immunoSEQ multiplex PCR. The data hold approximately 650,000 clones, with around 95% observed a single time. CDR1 and CDR2 (germline): SEHNR, FQNEAQ (reference sequence). The CDR3 is made up of 13 amino acids. Trimming stripped 4 bases from V and 1 base from J, with 8 bases between. The data derive from a study of shared clonotypes between healthy human individuals. Study-level points and caveats: Clonotypes not shared had lower generation probabilities than those common to all four donors.

Terminally differentiated effector memory CD45RA+ cells were excluded by CCR7 positive selection of CD45RO-negative cells. Sequences were obtained from naive CD8+ T cells sorted from blood. This clonotype was sampled from a woman younger than 45 in good health. This chain links TRBV7-9 with TRBJ2-7; a weak D match, TRBD2 (6 bases). For the CDR3, the DNA is TGTGCCAGCAGCTCGGCGGGATCCTACGAGCAGTACTTC. This codes for CASSSAGSYEQYF. Supplemented by reference TRBV7-9 and TRBJ2-7, the full variable domain reads DTGVSQNPRHKITKRGQNVTFRCDPISEHNRLYWYRQTLGQGPEFLTYFQNEAQLEKSRLLSDRFSAERPKGSFSTLEIQRTEQGDSAMYLCASSSAGSYEQYFGPGTRLTVT.